This T cell receptor beta chain comes out of a study of blood T cell repertoires in COVID-19. Study overall: Spain, Italy and the United States supplied samples that represented acute and convalescent COVID-19. In each case, the material was cDNA or gDNA derived from T cells, B-cell-depleted T cells, or PBMCs.

In germline, CDR1 is LNHDA, CDR2 SQIVND (reference sequence). This CDR3 contains 12 residues. Trimming stripped 1 base from V and 7 bases from J, with 8 bases between. Sequencing used immunoSEQ multiplex PCR; TCRdb keeps in-frame clones, though not all of them. The sample contains under 200,000 clones, approximately 83% of which appear only once. The chain has TRBV19 and TRBJ2-7; D is unresolved. The sequencing sample was made of peripheral blood. The receptor comes from a human donor in a cohort sampled during active COVID-19. The CDR3, as DNA: TGTGCCAGTAGTATAGGGGCCAGTGAGCAGTACTTC. It specifies CASSIGASEQYF.